Listed here is a single TCR beta chain. Its target is not known. This CDR3 contains 17 residues. V was cut by 5 bases and J by 12 bases, with 29 bases left in between. Germline CDR1 is SEHNR and CDR2 is FQNEAQ (reference sequence). This record comes from a study of shared clonotypes between healthy human individuals. Findings of the study overall: Represented genetic and exposure-history diversity was restricted by having few donors.

Sequencing was performed with immunoSEQ multiplex PCR; in TCRdb, only in-frame clones are kept and a portion is missing. The sample lists some 2.3 million clones; approximately 95% were seen once. The sample was naive CD4+ T cells from PBMCs. Described subset: CD45RA+ positively selected. This receptor was obtained from a man between 18 and 29 years old in good health. Some clones in this sample may be carry-over from other donors' samples. The rearrangement joins TRBV7-9 to TRBJ2-1; tentatively, D is TRBD1 or TRBD2 (8 bases each). The CDR3 loop is CASSPRTGYSGGMGQFF. For the CDR3, the DNA is TGTGCCAGCAGCCCCCGGACAGGGTACAGCGGGGGCATGGGGCAGTTCTTC.